The 19 T cell receptor beta chains given below trace back to one sample, sequenced in a study of blood T cells in healthy people across ages. Together with a sample-barcoded 5' primer, a J-beta primer mix was included in a second PCR lasting 7 to 11 cycles. TCRdb called the 5' RACE reads again in MiXCR, with one record for every CDR3 protein. The table includes 850,000 to 1,000,000 distinct CDR3 sequences, 51% detected once. The material sequenced was blood. The source of these receptors is a woman in her sixties or seventies in good health.

The chain joins TRBV27 to TRBJ2-1; 7 bases map to TRBD1. Germline V lookup: CDR1 MNHEY, CDR2 SMNVEV (reference sequence). The CDR3 length is 14 residues. The ends lost 6 bases at V and 7 bases at J; junction bases unmatched: 9. The CDR3 sequence: CASSQDRVRNEQFF. CDR3 coding DNA: TGTGCCAGCAGCCAAGACAGGGTTCGGAATGAGCAGTTCTTC.

The chain uses TRBV10-3 and TRBJ2-5; tentatively, D is TRBD1 or TRBD2 (7 bases each). The CDR3 consists of 13 residues. CDR1 ENHRY and CDR2 SYGVKD come from the germline V gene. Trimming shortened V by 8 bases and J by 6 bases, and 16 bases separated the two germline ends. CDR3 sequence: CAIGRDSGQTQYF. In nucleotides, the CDR3 is TGTGCCATCGGGAGGGACAGCGGGCAGACCCAGTACTTC.

This chain links TRBV10-3 with TRBJ2-7, with 9 bases that match TRBD1. Germline V gene data show CDR1 as ENHRY and CDR2 as SYGVKD. This CDR3 contains 14 residues. J was trimmed by 3 bases and V by 5 bases; bases with no gene match: 5. CDR3 loop: CAISHLTGGYEQYF. The DNA of the CDR3 is TGTGCCATCAGTCACTTGACAGGGGGCTACGAGCAGTACTTC.

The rearrangement uses TRBV24-1 and TRBJ2-1, with 8 positions matching TRBD1. The V and J ends lost 10 bases and 4 bases, in that order; junction bases with no gene match: 8. Germline assignment: CDR1 KGHDR and CDR2 SFDVKD. The CDR3 is 14 residues long. The CDR3 spells CATQGAPPYNEQFF. The CDR3 nucleotides read TGTGCCACTCAGGGGGCTCCCCCTTACAATGAGCAGTTCTTC.

This clonotype was observed a handful of times. The chain combines TRBV12-3 or TRBV12-4 with TRBJ2-2, with 8 bases matching TRBD1. This CDR3 contains 16 residues. V shed 5 bases, J shed 1 base, and the junction held 6 bases outside the gene matches. This chain's CDR3 is CASSRTGTGNTGELFF. The CDR3 bases are TGTGCCAGCAGTAGAACCGGGACAGGGAACACCGGGGAGCTGTTTTTT.

In its sample, this clonotype was seen a few times. The chain links TRBV28 to TRBJ2-5; D may be TRBD1 or TRBD2 (5 bases each). V shed 5 bases and J shed 4 bases, with 17 bases lying between them. Germline assignment: CDR1 MDHEN and CDR2 SYDVKM. The CDR3 contains 15 residues. The CDR3 reads CASSVTGATRETQYF. The CDR3 region has the DNA TGTGCCAGCAGTGTAACCGGGGCAACACGAGAGACCCAGTACTTC.

The chain's CDR3 is CASSPGVGAEQFF. CDR3 coding DNA: TGTGCCAGCTCACCAGGGGTGGGGGCTGAGCAGTTCTTC. J is TRBJ2-1 and V is TRBV18; tentatively, D is TRBD1 (6 bases). V lost 2 bases, J lost 9 bases, and 11 bases lay in between. The CDR3 has 13 residues. In germline, CDR1 is KGHSH, CDR2 LQKENI.

The rearrangement joins TRBV29-1 to TRBJ2-1; the match to TRBD2 covers 7 bases. This CDR3 spans 14 amino acids. Germline V gene lookup returns CDR1 SQVTM and CDR2 ANQGSEA. With 6 bases clipped from V and 3 bases from J, the junction kept 8 bases outside the gene matches. The CDR3 sequence: CSVGLEVIYNEQFF. Here the CDR3 DNA reads TGCAGCGTCGGACTAGAGGTAATCTACAATGAGCAGTTCTTC.

This clonotype was seen more than once but under ten times. J is TRBJ2-7 and V is TRBV7-2; maybe TRBD2 (5 bases). CDR1 and CDR2 (germline): SGHTA, FQGNSA. V was shortened by 5 bases and J by 1 base, with 12 bases between the two germline ends. This CDR3 is 14 amino acids long. The DNA for the CDR3 is TGTGCCAGCAGCCCCACTAGGGAATCCTACGAGCAGTACTTC. Translation: CASSPTRESYEQYF.

The rearrangement links TRBV29-1 to TRBJ1-2; TRBD1 matches 8 bases. V trimming: 0 bases; J trimming: 8 bases; junction bases outside the gene matches: 8. In germline, CDR1 is SQVTM, CDR2 ANQGSEA. The CDR3 is 14 residues long. CDR3 DNA: TGCAGCGTTGAAGATCCCCGGACAGGGACAGGCTACACCTTC. Translated: CSVEDPRTGTGYTF.

J is TRBJ2-4 and V is TRBV6-5, with D possibly being TRBD1 or TRBD2 (5 bases each). The DNA end lines up better with TRBJ2-7; the J call may be wrong. This CDR3 comprises 15 residues. Germline lookup yields CDR1 MNHEY and CDR2 SVGAGI. The CDR3, as DNA: TGTGCCAGCAGTTACATTTTGGGGGTCGGTTACGAGCAGTACTTC. This translates into CASSYILGVGYEQYF.

The chain joins TRBV6-2 or TRBV6-3 to TRBJ2-7; D gene unclear. Germline V gene data show CDR1 as MNHEY and CDR2 as SVGEGT. Trimming cost V 8 bases and J 3 bases, with 17 bases left between them. There are 14 residues in the CDR3. CDR3 loop: CASVGSDGFYEQYF. Written as DNA, the CDR3 is TGTGCCAGCGTTGGTTCGGACGGATTCTACGAGCAGTACTTC.

The chain has TRBV6-2 or TRBV6-3 and TRBJ2-2, with a possible D match to TRBD2 (5 bases). The CDR3 length is 16 residues. Germline CDR1 reads MNHEY; CDR2 reads SVGEGT. Trimming left V 0 bases short and J 2 bases short, with 10 bases between. CDR3: CASSYSRRLNTGELFF. CDR3 nucleotides: TGTGCCAGCAGTTACTCGAGGAGGTTAAACACCGGGGAGCTGTTTTTT.

The chain joins TRBV12-3 or TRBV12-4 to TRBJ1-2; no clear D gene. V gave up 4 bases and J gave up 5 bases, with 20 bases separating them. The CDR3 has 16 amino acids. The CDR3, as DNA: TGTGCCAGCAGTTCAACTCTCCTAGGCGACCGGTATGGCTACACCTTC. It codes for CASSSTLLGDRYGYTF.

This clonotype showed up just a few times. This chain connects TRBV2 to TRBJ2-7, with 8 bases fitting TRBD2. From germline, CDR1 is SNHLY and CDR2 FYNNEI. Unmatched junction bases numbered 16, after V lost 6 bases and J lost 6 bases. The CDR3 extends over 16 amino acids. CDR3 DNA: TGTGCCAGCAGACGAAACCATGGACTAGCTTTAATCGAGCAGTACTTC. It yields the protein CASRRNHGLALIEQYF.

This clonotype has ten or more counts. J is TRBJ2-5 and V is TRBV6-1; 9 positions agree with TRBD1. Germline V lookup: CDR1 MNHNS, CDR2 SASEGT. The CDR3 runs to 15 residues. The trim removed 2 bases at V and 7 bases at J, leaving 8 bases unmatched. The CDR3 coding sequence is TGTGCCAGCAGTGAATCCTGGACAGGGGAAGGGACCCAGTACTTC. It translates to CASSESWTGEGTQYF.

The chain recombines TRBV6-5 with TRBJ2-3; D gene ambiguous. V was clipped by 5 bases and J by 4 bases, with 16 bases between them. The length of the CDR3 is 15 residues. From germline, CDR1 is MNHEY and CDR2 SVGAGI. The chain's CDR3 is CASSRGAISSDTQYF. The CDR3 nucleotides are TGTGCCAGCAGTAGAGGAGCAATAAGCTCAGATACGCAGTATTTT.

The chain is built from TRBV5-1 and TRBJ2-5; 7 bases align to TRBD1. There are 14 residues in the CDR3. Germline V gene lookup returns CDR1 SGHRS and CDR2 YFSETQ. The J segment lost 4 bases and the V segment lost 3 bases, leaving 6 bases of the junction unmatched. CDR3 DNA: TGCGCCAGCAGCTACCCGACAGGGCCAGAGACCCAGTACTTC. It specifies CASSYPTGPETQYF.

This clonotype was detected only a few times. This chain connects TRBV7-2 to TRBJ2-5; TRBD1 matches 8 bases. The CDR3 length is 15 residues. The germline V gene has CDR1 SGHTA and CDR2 FQGNSA. J lost 2 bases, V lost 2 bases, and 4 bases had no gene match. The CDR3 sequence: CASSLSGQGQETQYF. The DNA for the CDR3 is TGTGCCAGCAGCTTATCCGGACAGGGACAAGAGACCCAGTACTTC.